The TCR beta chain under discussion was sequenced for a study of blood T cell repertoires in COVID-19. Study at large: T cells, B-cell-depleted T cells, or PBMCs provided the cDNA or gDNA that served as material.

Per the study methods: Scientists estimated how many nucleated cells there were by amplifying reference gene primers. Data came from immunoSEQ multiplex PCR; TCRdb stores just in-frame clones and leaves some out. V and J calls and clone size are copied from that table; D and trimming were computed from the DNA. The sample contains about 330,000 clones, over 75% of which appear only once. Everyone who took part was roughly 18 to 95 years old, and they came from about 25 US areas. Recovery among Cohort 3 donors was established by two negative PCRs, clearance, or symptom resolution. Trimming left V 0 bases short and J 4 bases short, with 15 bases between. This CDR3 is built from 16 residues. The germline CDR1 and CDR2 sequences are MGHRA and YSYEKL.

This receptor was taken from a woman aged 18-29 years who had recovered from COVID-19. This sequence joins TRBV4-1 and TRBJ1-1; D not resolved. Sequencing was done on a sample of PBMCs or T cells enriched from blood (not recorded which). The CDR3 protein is CASSQEAMVRFTEAFF. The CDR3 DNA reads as TGCGCCAGCAGCCAAGAGGCCATGGTGAGGTTCACTGAAGCTTTCTTT.